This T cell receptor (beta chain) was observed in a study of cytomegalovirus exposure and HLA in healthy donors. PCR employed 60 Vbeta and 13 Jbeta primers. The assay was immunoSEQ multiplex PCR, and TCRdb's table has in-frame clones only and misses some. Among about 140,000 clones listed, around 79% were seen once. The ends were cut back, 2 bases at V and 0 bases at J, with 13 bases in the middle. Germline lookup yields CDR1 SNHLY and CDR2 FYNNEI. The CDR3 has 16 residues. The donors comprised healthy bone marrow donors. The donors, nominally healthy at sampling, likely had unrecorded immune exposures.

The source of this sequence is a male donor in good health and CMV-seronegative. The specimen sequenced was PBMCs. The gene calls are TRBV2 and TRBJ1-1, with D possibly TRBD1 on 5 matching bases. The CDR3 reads CASSEMTERMNTEAFF. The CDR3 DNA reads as TGTGCCAGCAGTGAAATGACAGAGAGAATGAACACTGAAGCTTTCTTT.